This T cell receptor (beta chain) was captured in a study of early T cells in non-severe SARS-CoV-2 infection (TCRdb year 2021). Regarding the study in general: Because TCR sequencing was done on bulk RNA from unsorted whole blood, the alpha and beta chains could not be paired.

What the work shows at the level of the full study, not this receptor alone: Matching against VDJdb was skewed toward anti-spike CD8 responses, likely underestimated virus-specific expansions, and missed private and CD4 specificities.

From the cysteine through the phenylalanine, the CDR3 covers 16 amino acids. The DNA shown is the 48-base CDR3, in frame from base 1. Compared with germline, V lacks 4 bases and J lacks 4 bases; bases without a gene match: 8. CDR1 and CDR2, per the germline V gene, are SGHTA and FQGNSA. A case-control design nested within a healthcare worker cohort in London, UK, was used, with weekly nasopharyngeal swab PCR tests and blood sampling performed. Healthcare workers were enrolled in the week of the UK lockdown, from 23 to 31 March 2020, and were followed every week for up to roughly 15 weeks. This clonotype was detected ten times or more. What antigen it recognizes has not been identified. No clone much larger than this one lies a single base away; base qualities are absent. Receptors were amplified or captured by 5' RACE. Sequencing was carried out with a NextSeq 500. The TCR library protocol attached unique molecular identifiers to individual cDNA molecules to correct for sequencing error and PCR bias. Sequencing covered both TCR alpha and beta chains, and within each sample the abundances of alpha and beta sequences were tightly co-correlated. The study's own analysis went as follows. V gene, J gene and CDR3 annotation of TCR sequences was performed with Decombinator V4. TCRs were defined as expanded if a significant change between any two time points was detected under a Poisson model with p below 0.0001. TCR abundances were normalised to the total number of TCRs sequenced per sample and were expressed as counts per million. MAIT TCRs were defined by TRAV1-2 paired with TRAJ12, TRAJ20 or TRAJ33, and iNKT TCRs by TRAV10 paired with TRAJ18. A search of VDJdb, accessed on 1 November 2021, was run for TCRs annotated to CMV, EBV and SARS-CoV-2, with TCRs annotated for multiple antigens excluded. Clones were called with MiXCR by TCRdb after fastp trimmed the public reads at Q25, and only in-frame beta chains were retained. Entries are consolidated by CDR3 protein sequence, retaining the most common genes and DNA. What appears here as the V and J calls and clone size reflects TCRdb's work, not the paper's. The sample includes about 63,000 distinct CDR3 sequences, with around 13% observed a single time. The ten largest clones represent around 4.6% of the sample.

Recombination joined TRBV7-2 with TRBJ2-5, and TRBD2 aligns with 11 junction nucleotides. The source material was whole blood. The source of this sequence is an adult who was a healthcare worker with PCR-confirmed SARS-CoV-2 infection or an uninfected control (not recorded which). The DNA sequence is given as TGTGCCAGCAGCTCCGGACTAGCGGGCTCGCCAGAGACCCAGTACTTC. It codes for CASSSGLAGSPETQYF.